These 32 T cell receptor beta chains share one sample of origin, sequenced in a study of cytomegalovirus exposure and HLA in healthy donors. Profiling relied on immunoSEQ multiplex PCR, and the TCRdb table lists in-frame clones only, not all of them. The sample holds over 100,000 clones, around nine tenths seen once. Sequencing was carried out using PBMCs. These receptors were collected from a woman under 30 in good health and CMV-seronegative.

The table lists this clone with a count of one. This chain joins TRBV28 and TRBJ1-5; 8 bases fit TRBD1. With V trimmed by 5 bases and J by 7 bases, 16 bases remained unmatched. Germline V gene sequence: CDR1 MDHEN, CDR2 SYDVKM. This CDR3 region has 17 residues. CDR3 bases: TGTGCCAGCAGTCAATCCTCCGGGACAGGAGGTGGGCAGCCCCAGCATTTT. Translating gives CASSQSSGTGGGQPQHF.

The rearrangement links TRBV11-2 to TRBJ1-1; 7 bases match TRBD1. V gave up 5 bases and J gave up 5 bases; unmatched junction bases: 11. The germline V gene encodes CDR1 SGHAT and CDR2 FQNNGV. The CDR3 sequence is 15 residues long. The CDR3 DNA follows: TGTGCCAGCAGCCTCCCGGGAGGGGGCTGGACTGAAGCTTTCTTT. Its translation is CASSLPGGGWTEAFF.

This clone came up a few times. The J gene is TRBJ1-2, the V gene TRBV7-9; perhaps TRBD1 as D (6 bases). CDR1 is SEHNR, CDR2 FQNEAQ, per germline (reference sequence). The CDR3 loop spans 15 amino acids. Trimming left V 1 base short and J 7 bases short, with 16 bases between. The CDR3: CASSLGRTGDTGYTF. The CDR3 nucleotides read TGTGCCAGCAGCTTAGGGAGAACTGGGGACACTGGCTACACCTTC.

The chain combines TRBV6-1 with TRBJ2-7; no definite D call. Germline values: CDR1 MNHNS, CDR2 SASEGT. This CDR3 has 12 amino acids. With 6 bases removed from V and 3 bases from J, the gap between germline ends came to 9 bases. For the CDR3, the DNA is TGTGCCAGCAGCCAGGTGGGCTACGAGCAGTACTTC. The encoded protein is CASSQVGYEQYF.

The chain combines TRBV9 with TRBJ1-2, with 8 bases lining up with TRBD1. Germline CDR1 SGDLS, CDR2 YYNGEE. V was clipped by 0 bases and J by 5 bases; unmatched bases: 9. This CDR3 comprises 16 residues. The CDR3 loop is CASSVVGQGGSYGYTF. In DNA form, the CDR3 reads TGTGCCAGCAGCGTAGTTGGACAGGGTGGGAGTTATGGCTACACCTTC.

The chain combines TRBV7-3 with TRBJ2-7, with 10 bases fitting TRBD1. V lost 2 bases, J lost 3 bases, and 13 bases stayed unmatched. This CDR3 is 18 amino acids long. The germline V gene has CDR1 SGHTA and CDR2 FQGTGA. The DNA for the CDR3 is TGTGCCAGCAGCTTATGGGGACAGGGGCTCCCCTTTTGCTACGAGCAGTACTTC. Translated: CASSLWGQGLPFCYEQYF.

The chain has TRBV28 and TRBJ1-5; 8 positions match TRBD1. CDR1 is MDHEN and CDR2 is SYDVKM in the germline V gene. J gave up 4 bases and V 5 bases, and 10 bases lay outside the gene matches. This CDR3 region has 16 residues. The CDR3 nucleotides are TGTGCCAGCAGTCCGAAAGGGACAGGTAGGAATCAGCCCCAGCATTTT. Its translation: CASSPKGTGRNQPQHF.

CDR3 protein: CASSRTGSQPQHF. The CDR3 DNA reads as TGTGCCAGCAGTCGGACAGGGAGTCAGCCCCAGCATTTT. J is TRBJ1-5 and V is TRBV6-5, with 8 bases identical to TRBD1. After removal of 5 bases from V and 6 bases from J, the junction contained 3 bases not matched to a gene. Germline V gene lookup returns CDR1 MNHEY and CDR2 SVGAGI. This CDR3 has 13 residues.

The rearrangement links TRBV6-1 to TRBJ2-7; no firm D call. The germline gives CDR1 MNHNS, CDR2 SASEGT. CDR3 size: 11 residues. Deletions cut 5 bases from V and 3 bases from J, with 5 bases between. The CDR3 loop reads CASSYYYEQYF. The CDR3 DNA sequence: TGTGCCAGCAGTTATTACTACGAGCAGTACTTC.

This chain connects TRBV9 to TRBJ1-1, with D perhaps matching TRBD1 (5 bases). From germline, CDR1 is SGDLS and CDR2 YYNGEE. This CDR3 comprises 16 residues. V was cut by 3 bases and J by 0 bases, with 15 bases left in between. The CDR3 loop is CASSAIPREVNTEAFF. The CDR3 bases are TGTGCCAGCAGCGCAATACCCAGGGAGGTGAACACTGAAGCTTTCTTT.

The V gene is TRBV18, the J gene TRBJ1-2; TRBD1 matches at 9 bases. After removal of 1 base from V and 1 base from J, the junction contained 1 base not matched to a gene. Germline assignment: CDR1 KGHSH and CDR2 LQKENI. The CDR3 consists of 15 residues. The CDR3 bases are TGTGCCAGCTCACCACGACAGGGGGTTAACTATGGCTACACCTTC. This encodes CASSPRQGVNYGYTF.

This chain links TRBV7-8 with TRBJ1-2; D remains unclear. V dropped 4 bases and J dropped 4 bases, with 19 bases sitting between them. Germline V gene sequence: CDR1 SGHVS, CDR2 FQNEAQ. CDR3 length: 16 residues. CDR3 protein: CASSSEGAPFLYGYTF. The CDR3 bases are TGTGCCAGCAGCTCTGAGGGAGCCCCCTTCCTCTATGGCTACACCTTC. Together with reference TRBV7-8 and TRBJ1-2, the CDR3 gives the full variable domain: GAGVSQSPRYKVAKRGQDVALRCDPISGHVSLFWYQQALGQGPEFLTYFQNEAQLDKSGLPSDRFFAERPEGSVSTLKIQRTQQEDSAVYLCASSSEGAPFLYGYTFGSGTRLTVV.

V usage is TRBV2 and J usage is TRBJ2-2; the match to TRBD2 covers 11 bases. This CDR3 region has 16 residues. Unmatched junction bases numbered 3, after V lost 5 bases and J lost 1 base. CDR1 SNHLY and CDR2 FYNNEI come from the germline V gene. CDR3 bases: TGTGCCAGCAGTTTTCTAGCGGGGGGGAACACCGGGGAGCTGTTTTTT. It specifies CASSFLAGGNTGELFF.

A single count supports this clone. This chain joins TRBV6-1 and TRBJ1-2; D remains unclear. Germline-derived CDR1 and CDR2 are MNHNS and SASEGT. The CDR3 is made up of 13 amino acids. Between the trimmed V and J ends, which lost 2 bases and 3 bases, there was a span of 7 bases. The CDR3: CASSETADYGYTF. CDR3 nucleotides: TGTGCCAGCAGTGAAACAGCTGACTATGGCTACACCTTC.

This chain connects TRBV6-6 to TRBJ2-5, with a weak D call TRBD2 (6 bases). Trimming shortened V by 5 bases and J by 5 bases, and 18 bases separated the two germline ends. The CDR3 length is 15 residues. Germline V lookup: CDR1 MNHNY, CDR2 SVGAGI (reference sequence). This CDR3 reads CASSNQQRARETQYF. CDR3 in DNA: TGTGCCAGCAGTAACCAACAGCGGGCACGGGAGACCCAGTACTTC.

This clone was seen once. This chain links TRBV28 with TRBJ1-3; TRBD1 might be the D (6 bases). This CDR3 is 15 amino acids long. The V end was cut by 5 bases, the J end by 1 base, with 12 bases between. Germline CDR1 reads MDHEN; CDR2 reads SYDVKM. In DNA form, the CDR3 reads TGTGCCAGCAGTGGGGGCAGGAGTTCTGGAAACACCATATATTTT. Translated: CASSGGRSSGNTIYF.

As for this clone: At the DNA level, this CDR3 is encoded by other sequences in the same sample as well. The chain is built from TRBV30 and TRBJ2-3; TRBD1 is a possible D gene (5 bases). This CDR3 is built from 15 residues. Germline V gene lookup returns CDR1 GTSNPN and CDR2 SVGIG (reference sequence). Trimming shortened V by 2 bases and J by 0 bases, and 12 bases separated the two germline ends. CDR3 loop: CAWSRGSPSTDTQYF. For the CDR3, the DNA is TGTGCCTGGAGTAGGGGAAGCCCGAGCACAGATACGCAGTATTTT.

The rearrangement links TRBV2 to TRBJ1-5; D remains ambiguous. CDR1 SNHLY and CDR2 FYNNEI come from the germline V gene. V dropped 3 bases and J dropped 5 bases, with 11 bases sitting between them. The CDR3 has 14 residues. CDR3 DNA: TGTGCCAGCAGTGATGTACAAGTGGATCAGCCCCAGCATTTT. It specifies CASSDVQVDQPQHF.

The J gene is TRBJ2-5, the V gene TRBV5-1, with 7 bases fitting TRBD1. CDR1 and CDR2 from the germline V gene are SGHRS and YFSETQ. Unmatched junction bases numbered 8, after V lost 4 bases and J lost 5 bases. The CDR3 runs 14 residues. CDR3 protein: CASSATGVSETQYF. CDR3 in DNA: TGCGCCAGCAGCGCAACAGGGGTTTCTGAGACCCAGTACTTC.

The genes are TRBV18 and TRBJ2-3, with a tentative D call TRBD2 (6 bases). The V and J ends lost 1 base and 4 bases respectively, with 18 bases between them. Germline-derived CDR1 and CDR2 are KGHSH and LQKENI. This CDR3 is built from 17 residues. CDR3 in DNA: TGTGCCAGCTCACCACGTACTGGCGGGAAGATCGCAGATACGCAGTATTTT. It specifies CASSPRTGGKIADTQYF.

The V and J genes are TRBV28 and TRBJ1-1; 7 bases are shared with TRBD1. The CDR3 extends over 12 amino acids. Per the germline V gene, CDR1 is MDHEN and CDR2 is SYDVKM. Losses at the gene ends were 7 bases for V and 7 bases for J; bases not matched to a gene: 6. CDR3 amino acids: CASTRQGREAFF. The CDR3 region has the DNA TGTGCCAGCACCCGACAGGGCCGTGAAGCTTTCTTT.

The CDR3 sequence is CASSSQADTQYF. For the CDR3, the DNA is TGTGCCAGCAGCTCCCAGGCAGATACGCAGTATTTT. This chain joins TRBV7-2 and TRBJ2-3; D is uncertain. The V end lost 4 bases, the J end lost 4 bases, and 6 bases lay between the germline ends. Germline assignment: CDR1 SGHTA and CDR2 FQGNSA. CDR3 length: 12 residues.

The chain combines TRBV2 with TRBJ2-6; 12 nucleotides agree with TRBD1. V lost 7 bases to trimming and J lost 1 base; unmatched junction nucleotides: 11. From germline, CDR1 is SNHLY and CDR2 FYNNEI. CDR3 length: 19 residues. This CDR3 is CASNLRDRGRKSGANVLTF. The CDR3, as DNA: TGTGCCAGCAACCTACGGGACAGGGGGCGTAAGTCTGGGGCCAACGTCCTGACTTTC.

The chain combines TRBV29-1 with TRBJ2-3; 8 bases line up with TRBD2. The CDR3 is made up of 14 amino acids. Germline V gene sequence: CDR1 SQVTM, CDR2 ANQGSEA. The J segment lost 2 bases and the V segment lost 6 bases, leaving 7 bases of the junction unmatched. CDR3 amino acids: CSVAAGAPTDTQYF. The CDR3 DNA reads TGCAGCGTGGCAGCGGGAGCCCCCACAGATACGCAGTATTTT.

The chain recombines TRBV9 with TRBJ2-1, with 10 bases lining up with TRBD2. Looked up from germline, CDR1 is SGDLS and CDR2 is YYNGEE. The J segment lost 4 bases and the V segment lost 2 bases, leaving 3 bases of the junction unmatched. This CDR3 region has 15 residues. Written as DNA, the CDR3 is TGTGCCAGCAGCGTTTTTAGCGGGGGGTACAATGAGCAGTTCTTC. Protein sequence: CASSVFSGGYNEQFF. Variable domain in full (rest from reference TRBV9 and TRBJ2-1): DSGVTQTPKHLITATGQRVTLRCSPRSGDLSVYWYQQSLDQGLQFLIQYYNGEERAKGNILERFSAQQFPDLHSELNLSSLELGDSALYFCASSVFSGGYNEQFFGPGTRLTVL.

The chain joins TRBV19 to TRBJ2-7; maybe TRBD2 (7 bases). This CDR3 has 14 residues. Deletions cut 5 bases from V and 7 bases from J, with 18 bases between. Germline values: CDR1 LNHDA, CDR2 SQIVND (reference sequence). The DNA of the CDR3 is TGTGCCAGTAGTCCGAGGGGGAGGGCCCTAGAGCAGTACTTC. It is translated as CASSPRGRALEQYF.

This clone was seen just once. This sequence joins TRBV28 and TRBJ1-5; TRBD1 matches at 7 bases. Germline values: CDR1 MDHEN, CDR2 SYDVKM. There are 14 residues in the CDR3. Trimming took 7 bases from V and 5 from J; bases not matched to a gene: 8. The CDR3 protein is CASTKTGTDQPQHF. In nucleotides, the CDR3 is TGTGCCAGCACCAAGACAGGGACGGATCAGCCCCAGCATTTT.

The chain recombines TRBV7-2 with TRBJ2-6; the D gene is possibly TRBD1 (5 bases). In germline, CDR1 is SGHTA, CDR2 FQGNSA. There are 15 residues in the CDR3. Trimming pared 4 bases from V and 0 bases from J, leaving 7 bases between. For the CDR3, the DNA is TGTGCCAGCAGCTCGGACAACTCTGGGGCCAACGTCCTGACTTTC. This codes for CASSSDNSGANVLTF.

The chain couples TRBV7-2 to TRBJ2-7; the D gene is possibly TRBD1 (5 bases). CDR3 length: 16 amino acids. Trimming took off 0 bases at V and 1 base at J, with 13 bases between the two ends. From germline, CDR1 is SGHTA and CDR2 FQGNSA. CDR3: CASSLAAGQQSYEQYF. DNA for the CDR3: TGTGCCAGCAGCTTAGCGGCAGGGCAGCAATCCTACGAGCAGTACTTC.

A single count supports this clone. This chain links TRBV18 with TRBJ1-2; 9 bases are shared with TRBD1. Germline CDR1 reads KGHSH; CDR2 reads LQKENI. The V and J ends lost 1 base and 7 bases, in that order; junction bases with no gene match: 13. This CDR3 has 17 amino acids. This CDR3 reads CASSPQWFPGQGRGYTF. Here the CDR3 DNA reads TGTGCCAGCTCACCACAATGGTTTCCGGGACAGGGACGTGGCTACACCTTC.

DNA of the CDR3: TGTGCCAGCAGCATTCAGGGGCCGGTGGATACGCAGTATTTT. Protein sequence: CASSIQGPVDTQYF. The genes are TRBV5-4 and TRBJ2-3; D possibly corresponds to TRBD1 (6 bases). Deletions cut 4 bases from V and 6 bases from J, with 15 bases between. The germline V gene has CDR1 SGHNT and CDR2 YYREEE (reference sequence). The CDR3 contains 14 residues.

The chain employs TRBV9 and TRBJ2-1; 9 bases agree with TRBD2. Per the germline V gene, CDR1 is SGDLS and CDR2 is YYNGEE. This CDR3 has 16 amino acids. Germline trimming cut 0 bases from V and 4 bases from J; bases unmatched to any gene: 5. CDR3 sequence: CASSVGGGGVYNEQFF. CDR3 coding DNA: TGTGCCAGCAGCGTAGGCGGCGGGGGGGTATACAATGAGCAGTTCTTC.